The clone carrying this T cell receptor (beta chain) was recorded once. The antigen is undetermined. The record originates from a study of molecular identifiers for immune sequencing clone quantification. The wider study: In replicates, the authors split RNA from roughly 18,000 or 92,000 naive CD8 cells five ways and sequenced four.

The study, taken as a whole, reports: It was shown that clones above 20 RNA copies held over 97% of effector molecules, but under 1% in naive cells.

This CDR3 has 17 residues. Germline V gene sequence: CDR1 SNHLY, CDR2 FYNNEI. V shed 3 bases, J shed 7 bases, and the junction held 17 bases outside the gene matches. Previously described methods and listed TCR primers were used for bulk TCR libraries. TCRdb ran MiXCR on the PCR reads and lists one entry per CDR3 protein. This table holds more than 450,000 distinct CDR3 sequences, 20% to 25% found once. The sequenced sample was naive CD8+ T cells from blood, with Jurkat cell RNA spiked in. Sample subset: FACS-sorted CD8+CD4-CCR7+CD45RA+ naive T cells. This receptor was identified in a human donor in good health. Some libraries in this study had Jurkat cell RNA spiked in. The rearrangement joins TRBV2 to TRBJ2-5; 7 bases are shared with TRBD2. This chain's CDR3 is CASSDLPGTTLWGTQYF. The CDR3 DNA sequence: TGTGCCAGCAGTGACCTGCCCGGGACTACCTTGTGGGGGACCCAGTACTTC.